Below, 24 T cell receptor beta chains from the same sample are listed, as sequenced in a study of T cell responses to AZD1222 COVID-19 vaccine. The assay was immunoSEQ multiplex PCR, and TCRdb's table has in-frame clones only and misses some. The table includes approximately 80,000 clones, approximately 90% detected once. The sample consisted of peripheral blood, taken on day 0 of AZD1222 vaccination. Receptors originate from an adult in good health.

The J gene is TRBJ1-4, the V gene TRBV19, with D unclear. The CDR3 covers 15 residues. V lost 5 bases and J lost 4, with 14 bases in between. Germline V gene data show CDR1 as LNHDA and CDR2 as SQIVND (reference sequence). The CDR3 nucleotides are TGTGCCAGTAGTGGCCGCGGGAGCAATAATGAAAAACTGTTTTTT. Its translation: CASSGRGSNNEKLFF. The variable domain in full, with the rest retrieved from reference TRBV19 and TRBJ1-4, is DGGITQSPKYLFRKEGQNVTLSCEQNLNHDAMYWYRQDPGQGLRLIYYSQIVNDFQKGDIAEGYSVSREKKESFPLTVTSAQKNPTAFYLCASSGRGSNNEKLFFGSGTQLSVL.

The chain employs TRBV28 and TRBJ2-1; D is possibly TRBD1 or TRBD2 (6 bases each). Germline CDR1 and CDR2: MDHEN and SYDVKM. This CDR3 spans 15 amino acids. V lost 5 bases, J lost 8 bases, and 19 bases lay in between. This CDR3 is CASSPYPGGSYEQFF. The CDR3 DNA follows: TGTGCCAGCAGTCCATATCCCGGGGGCAGCTATGAGCAGTTCTTC.

The chain joins TRBV21-1 to TRBJ1-2. TRBV21-1 has pseudogene status. The CDR3 spans 16 residues. The CDR3 region is CASSKSPGGVGTGYTF. CDR3 nucleotides: TGTGCCAGCAGCAAATCGCCCGGGGGAGTCGGGACGGGCTACACCTTC.

This chain connects TRBV11-2 to TRBJ1-2; the D is unclear. Germline assignment: CDR1 SGHAT and CDR2 FQNNGV. This CDR3 has 15 residues. V gave up 5 bases and J gave up 1 base, with 14 bases separating them. CDR3 sequence reads: CASSPRAADNYGYTF. CDR3 sequence (DNA): TGTGCCAGCAGCCCAAGGGCAGCCGATAACTATGGCTACACCTTC.

This rearrangement joins TRBV11-2 to TRBJ1-1, with D unresolved. Germline V gene lookup returns CDR1 SGHAT and CDR2 FQNNGV. Trimming removed 5 bases from V and 2 bases from J, with 15 bases in between. The CDR3 spans 15 residues. In nucleotides, the CDR3 is TGTGCCAGCAGCCCCTACCCGGCCCTTAACACTGAAGCTTTCTTT. Its protein product is CASSPYPALNTEAFF.

The V and J genes are TRBV7-2 and TRBJ2-2; possibly TRBD1 for D (6 bases). Trimming removed 3 bases from V and 4 bases from J, with 12 bases in between. There are 15 residues in the CDR3. Germline V CDR1 and CDR2: SGHTA, FQGNSA. CDR3 loop: CASSLMKQGTGELFF. The CDR3 DNA reads TGTGCCAGCAGCTTGATGAAACAGGGCACCGGGGAGCTGTTTTTT. The complete variable domain, with remaining parts taken from reference TRBV7-2 and TRBJ2-2, reads GAGVSQSPSNKVTEKGKDVELRCDPISGHTALYWYRQSLGQGLEFLIYFQGNSAPDKSGLPSDRFSAERTGGSVSTLTIQRTQQEDSAVYLCASSLMKQGTGELFFGEGSRLTVL.

This clone was picked up one time. This chain connects TRBV3-1 (or the pseudogene TRBV3-2) to TRBJ1-1; the D gene is possibly TRBD1 (5 bases). The germline V and J ends were trimmed by 1 base and 4 bases, with 10 bases remaining between them. Germline assignment: CDR1 LGHDT and CDR2 YNNKEL (reference sequence). The CDR3 has 14 amino acids. This CDR3 is CASSQAGLGTEAFF. The CDR3 DNA reads as TGTGCCAGCAGCCAAGCAGGGTTAGGCACTGAAGCTTTCTTT.

The CDR3 is CASSRPGTASSSYEQYF. Here the CDR3 DNA reads TGTGCCAGCTCACGACCCGGGACTGCTTCGAGCTCCTACGAGCAGTACTTC. V and J are TRBV18 and TRBJ2-7; D possibly corresponds to TRBD2 (6 bases). Trimming shortened V by 4 bases and J by 0 bases, and 19 bases separated the two germline ends. Germline V lookup: CDR1 KGHSH, CDR2 LQKENI. The CDR3 has 17 residues.

V usage is TRBV7-2 and J usage is TRBJ2-3; the match to TRBD2 covers 10 bases. Germline V CDR1 and CDR2: SGHTA, FQGNSA. V shed 4 bases and J 5 bases; nucleotides not matched to a gene: 9. This CDR3 has 16 residues. The CDR3: CASSYRAGGRGDTQYF. For the CDR3, the DNA is TGTGCCAGCAGCTACCGAGCGGGGGGGCGTGGAGATACGCAGTATTTT.

This clone was counted between two and nine times. The chain is built from TRBV30 and TRBJ1-6; D is uncertain. Trimming stripped 3 bases from V and 0 bases from J, with 12 bases between. The CDR3 runs 16 residues. CDR1 GTSNPN and CDR2 SVGIG come from the germline V gene (reference sequence). The CDR3: CAWSGEEASYNSPLHF. CDR3 bases: TGTGCCTGGAGCGGTGAAGAGGCCTCCTATAATTCACCCCTCCACTTT.

V gene TRBV28 combines with J gene TRBJ2-7, with D possibly TRBD2 on 5 matching bases. V lost 6 bases and J lost 0, with 9 bases in between. CDR1 and CDR2 from the germline V gene are MDHEN and SYDVKM. The CDR3 loop spans 13 amino acids. The CDR3 bases are TGTGCCAGCAGGCGAGGGCGCTCCTACGAGCAGTACTTC. Amino acid sequence: CASRRGRSYEQYF.

This clone was seen only a few times. The chain is built from TRBV3-1 (or the pseudogene TRBV3-2) and TRBJ1-3, with D possibly TRBD1 on 6 matching bases. The CDR3 totals 17 residues. The germline V gene encodes CDR1 LGHDT and CDR2 YNNKEL (reference sequence). V lost 1 base and J 3 bases, leaving 16 bases between the germline ends. CDR3 sequence: CASSQGRDTRFGNTIYF. The CDR3 coding sequence is TGTGCCAGCAGCCAAGGTCGGGACACTAGGTTTGGAAACACCATATATTTT.

This clone appeared a single time. CDR3 DNA: TGTGCCAGCACCCGGCGGGCGGGGGGAAATACAGATACGCAGTATTTT. This gives the protein CASTRRAGGNTDTQYF. This sequence joins TRBV5-6 and TRBJ2-3; 8 bases are a match to TRBD2. The ends lost 6 bases at V and 3 bases at J; junction bases unmatched: 12. Germline values: CDR1 SGHDT, CDR2 YYEEEE. The CDR3 is 16 amino acids.

This rearrangement joins TRBV6-5 to TRBJ1-2; the D is unclear. CDR1 is MNHEY, CDR2 SVGAGI, per germline. The CDR3 consists of 13 residues. Trimming shortened V by 2 bases and J by 1 base, and 5 bases separated the two germline ends. DNA for the CDR3: TGTGCCAGCAGTTACCGTTATAACTATGGCTACACCTTC. As protein: CASSYRYNYGYTF.

CDR3 region: CASSNGGVSYEQYF. The CDR3 nucleotides read TGTGCCAGCAGCAACGGGGGCGTTTCCTACGAGCAGTACTTC. V is TRBV5-4 and J is TRBJ2-7; D may match TRBD1 or TRBD2 (6 bases each). CDR3 length: 14 residues. The germline V gene encodes CDR1 SGHNT and CDR2 YYREEE (reference sequence). The ends were cut back, 4 bases at V and 1 base at J, with 12 bases in the middle.

V is TRBV12-3 or TRBV12-4 and J is TRBJ1-4, with a weak D call TRBD1 (5 bases). Trimming shortened V by 6 bases and J by 12 bases, and 14 bases separated the two germline ends. CDR3 length equals 12 residues. CDR3 protein: CASSPGGEELFF. The DNA for the CDR3 is TGTGCCAGCAGCCCCGGGGGGGAAGAACTGTTTTTT.

The rearrangement joins TRBV29-1 to TRBJ2-5; tentative D call: TRBD1 (6 bases). This CDR3 has 13 residues. The V gene lost 4 bases and the J gene lost 4 bases, with 13 bases spanning the gap. Germline V CDR1 and CDR2: SQVTM, ANQGSEA. CDR3 nucleotide sequence: TGCAGCGTTGCTGGGGGCCGGGTAGAGACCCAGTACTTC. Translated: CSVAGGRVETQYF.

This chain joins TRBV5-1 and TRBJ1-2; 7 bases align to TRBD1. The CDR3 is 16 amino acids. Losses at the gene ends were 4 bases for V and 5 bases for J; bases not matched to a gene: 14. The germline CDR1 and CDR2 sequences are SGHRS and YFSETQ. The CDR3 here is CASSPGTDLMGYGYTF. The CDR3 DNA reads as TGCGCCAGCAGCCCAGGGACAGACCTTATGGGATATGGCTACACCTTC.

The CDR3 sequence: CASSSFGTSRTETQYF. CDR3 DNA: TGTGCCAGCAGCTCTTTCGGGACTAGTCGAACGGAGACCCAGTACTTC. V usage is TRBV5-8 and J usage is TRBJ2-5; 8 bases align to TRBD2. From germline, CDR1 is SGHTS and CDR2 YDEGEE. J gave up 5 bases and V 3 bases, and 12 bases lay outside the gene matches. The CDR3 sequence is 16 residues long. Full variable domain (outside the CDR3, taken from reference TRBV5-8 and TRBJ2-5): EAGVTQSPTHLIKTRGQQATLRCSPISGHTSVYWYQQALGLGLQFLLWYDEGEERNRGNFPPRFSGRQFPNYSSELNVNALELEDSALYLCASSSFGTSRTETQYFGPGTRLLVL.

In DNA form, the CDR3 reads TGTGCCACAAAGACACAGGGAATGAACACTGAAGCTTTCTTT. It codes for CATKTQGMNTEAFF. The V gene is TRBV19, the J gene TRBJ1-1; tentative D call: TRBD1 (6 bases). Germline values: CDR1 LNHDA, CDR2 SQIVND (reference sequence). V was shortened by 10 bases and J by 0 bases, with 15 bases between the two germline ends. CDR3 length equals 14 residues.

This clone has only one observation. The chain joins TRBV2 to TRBJ1-1, with a tentative D call TRBD1 (6 bases). V lost 5 bases and J 1 base, leaving 8 bases between the germline ends. Germline lookup yields CDR1 SNHLY and CDR2 FYNNEI. The CDR3 totals 13 residues. DNA of the CDR3: TGTGCCAGCAGTTGGGGACAGAACACTGAAGCTTTCTTT. It codes for CASSWGQNTEAFF.

In the case of this clone: The junction shows a germline mismatch at one end, possibly a read error. The CDR3 sequence is CASSLNGNTEAFF. The CDR3 DNA is TGTGCTAGCAGCTTAAACGGGAACACTGAAGCTTTCTTT. The V gene is TRBV7-7, the J gene TRBJ1-1, with D uncertain. This CDR3 spans 13 amino acids. Germline V gene lookup returns CDR1 SSHAT and CDR2 FNYEAQ (reference sequence).

CDR3 amino acids: CASSNGGLTGELFF. The CDR3 nucleotides are TGTGCCAGCAGCAACGGGGGCCTCACCGGGGAGCTGTTTTTT. The V gene is TRBV6-6, the J gene TRBJ2-2; D is possibly TRBD1 or TRBD2 (6 bases each). V dropped 6 bases and J dropped 4 bases, with 12 bases sitting between them. Germline V gene sequence: CDR1 MNHNY, CDR2 SVGAGI (reference sequence). The CDR3 is 14 residues long.

This chain links TRBV18 with TRBJ1-1, with no clear D. CDR3 size: 14 residues. The germline gives CDR1 KGHSH, CDR2 LQKENI. V was cut by 2 bases and J by 3 bases, with 10 bases left in between. The CDR3 DNA reads TGTGCCAGCTCACCAAGGGTTAGTTACACTGAAGCTTTCTTT. Amino acids: CASSPRVSYTEAFF.